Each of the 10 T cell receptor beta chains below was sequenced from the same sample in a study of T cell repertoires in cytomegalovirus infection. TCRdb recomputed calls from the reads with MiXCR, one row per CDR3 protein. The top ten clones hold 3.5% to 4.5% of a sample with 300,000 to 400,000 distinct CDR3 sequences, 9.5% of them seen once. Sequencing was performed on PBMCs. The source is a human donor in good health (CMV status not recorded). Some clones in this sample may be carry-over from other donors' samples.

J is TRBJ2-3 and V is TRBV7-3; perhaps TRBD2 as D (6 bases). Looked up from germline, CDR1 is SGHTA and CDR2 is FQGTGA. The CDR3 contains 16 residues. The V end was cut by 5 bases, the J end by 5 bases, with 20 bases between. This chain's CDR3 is CASSRTIAANGDTQYF. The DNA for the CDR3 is TGTGCCAGCAGCAGAACAATAGCGGCAAACGGAGATACGCAGTATTTT.

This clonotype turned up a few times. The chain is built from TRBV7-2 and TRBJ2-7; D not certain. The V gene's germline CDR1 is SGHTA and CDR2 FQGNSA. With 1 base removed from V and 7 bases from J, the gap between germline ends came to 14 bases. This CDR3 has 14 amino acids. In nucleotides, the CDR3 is TGTGCCAGCAGCTTAGACGGATCATACGGAGAGCAGTACTTC. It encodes CASSLDGSYGEQYF.

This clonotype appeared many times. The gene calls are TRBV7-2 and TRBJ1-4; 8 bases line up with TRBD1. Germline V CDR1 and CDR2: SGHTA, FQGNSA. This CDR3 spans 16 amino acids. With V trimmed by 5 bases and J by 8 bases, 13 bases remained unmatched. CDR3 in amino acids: CASSGDRTGTREKLFF. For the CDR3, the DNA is TGTGCCAGCAGCGGGGACCGGACAGGGACTCGAGAAAAACTGTTTTTT.

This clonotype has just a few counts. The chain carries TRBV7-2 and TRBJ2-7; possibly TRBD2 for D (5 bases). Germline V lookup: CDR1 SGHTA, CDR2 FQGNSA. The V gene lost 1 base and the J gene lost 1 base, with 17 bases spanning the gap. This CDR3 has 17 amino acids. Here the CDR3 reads CASSLVPPGSMSYEQYF. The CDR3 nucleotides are TGTGCCAGCAGCTTAGTTCCCCCGGGGAGTATGTCCTACGAGCAGTACTTC. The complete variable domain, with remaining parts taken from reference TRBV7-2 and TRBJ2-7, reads GAGVSQSPSNKVTEKGKDVELRCDPISGHTALYWYRQSLGQGLEFLIYFQGNSAPDKSGLPSDRFSAERTGGSVSTLTIQRTQQEDSAVYLCASSLVPPGSMSYEQYFGPGTRLTVT.

CDR3 sequence (DNA): TGTGCCAGCAGCTTAGGGACAGGGAAGGGGGAGCAGTACTTC. Protein: CASSLGTGKGEQYF. This chain links TRBV11-2 with TRBJ2-7; 8 positions agree with TRBD1. V dropped 1 base and J dropped 7; count of bases not matched to a gene: 6. The CDR3 spans 14 residues. Germline V gene lookup returns CDR1 SGHAT and CDR2 FQNNGV.

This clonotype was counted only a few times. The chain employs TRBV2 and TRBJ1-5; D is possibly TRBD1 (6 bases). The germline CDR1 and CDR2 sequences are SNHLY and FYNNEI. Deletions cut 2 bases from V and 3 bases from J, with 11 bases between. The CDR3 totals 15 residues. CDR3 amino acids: CASSEKGGINQPQHF. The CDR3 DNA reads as TGTGCCAGCAGTGAAAAGGGGGGGATCAATCAGCCCCAGCATTTT.

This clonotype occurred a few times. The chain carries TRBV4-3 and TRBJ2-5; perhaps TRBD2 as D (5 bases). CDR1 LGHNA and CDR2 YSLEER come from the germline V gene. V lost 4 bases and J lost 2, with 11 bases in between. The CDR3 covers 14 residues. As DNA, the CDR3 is TGCGCCAGCAGCCCAGGACGGGGACAAGAGACCCAGTACTTC. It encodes CASSPGRGQETQYF.

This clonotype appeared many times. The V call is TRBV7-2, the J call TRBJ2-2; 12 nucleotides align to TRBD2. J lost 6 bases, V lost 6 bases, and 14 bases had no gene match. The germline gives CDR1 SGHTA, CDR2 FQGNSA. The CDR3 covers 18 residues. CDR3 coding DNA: TGTGCCAGCAGATCGCTACGACTAGCGGGAGAAGGGGCCGGGGAGCTGTTTTTT. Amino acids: CASRSLRLAGEGAGELFF.

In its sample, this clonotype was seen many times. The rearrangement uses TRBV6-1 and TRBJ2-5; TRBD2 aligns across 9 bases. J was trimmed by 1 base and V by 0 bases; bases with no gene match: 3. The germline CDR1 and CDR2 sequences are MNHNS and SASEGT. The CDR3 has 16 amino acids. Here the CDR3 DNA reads TGTGCCAGCAGTGAAGCAGGACTAGCGACCCAAGAGACCCAGTACTTC. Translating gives CASSEAGLATQETQYF.

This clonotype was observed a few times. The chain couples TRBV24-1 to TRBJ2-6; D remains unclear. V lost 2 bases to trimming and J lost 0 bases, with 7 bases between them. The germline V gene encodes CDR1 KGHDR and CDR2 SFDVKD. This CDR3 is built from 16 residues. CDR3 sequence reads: CATSDSYDSGANVLTF. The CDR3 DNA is TGTGCCACCAGTGATTCTTACGACTCTGGGGCCAACGTCCTGACTTTC.